This TCR beta chain was recorded in a study of shared clonotypes between healthy human individuals. The V segment lost 5 bases and the J segment 8 bases; nucleotides outside the gene matches: 11. The CDR3 runs to 16 residues. CDR1 and CDR2 (germline): LNHDA, SQIVND (reference sequence). TCRdb keeps only in-frame clones here, not all; method: immunoSEQ multiplex PCR. The repertoire consists of about 1 million clones, with more than 65% occurring once and the leading ten covering approximately 1.5%. The genes are TRBV19 and TRBJ1-4; TRBD1 agrees at 10 bases. Sequences were obtained from memory CD4+ T cells sorted from blood. Subset here: CD45RA-negative fraction. The TCR comes from a man younger than 35 in good health. CDR3 DNA: TGTGCCAGTAGTTTGGGACAGGGGAGCATGGTAGAAAAACTGTTTTTT. As protein: CASSLGQGSMVEKLFF.